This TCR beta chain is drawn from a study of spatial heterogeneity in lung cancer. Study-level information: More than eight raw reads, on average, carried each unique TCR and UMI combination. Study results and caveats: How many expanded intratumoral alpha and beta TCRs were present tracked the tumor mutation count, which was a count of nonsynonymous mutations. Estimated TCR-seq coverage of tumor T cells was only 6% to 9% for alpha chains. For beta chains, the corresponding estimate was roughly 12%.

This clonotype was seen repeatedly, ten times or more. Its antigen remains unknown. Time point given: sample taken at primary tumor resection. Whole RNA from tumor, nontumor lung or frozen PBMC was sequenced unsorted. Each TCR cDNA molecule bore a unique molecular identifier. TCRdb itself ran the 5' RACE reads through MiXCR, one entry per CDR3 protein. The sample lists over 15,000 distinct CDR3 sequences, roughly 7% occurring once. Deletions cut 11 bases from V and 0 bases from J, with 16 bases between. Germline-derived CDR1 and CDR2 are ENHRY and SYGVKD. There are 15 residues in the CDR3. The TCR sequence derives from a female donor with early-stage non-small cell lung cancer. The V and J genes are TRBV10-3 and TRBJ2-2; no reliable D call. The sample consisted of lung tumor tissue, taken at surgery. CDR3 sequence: CAGSPLTANTGELFF. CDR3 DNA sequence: TGTGCCGGTTCTCCCCTGACGGCGAACACCGGGGAGCTGTTTTTT.